This TCR beta chain came from a study of technical replicates of blood from a few donors. Trimming removed 4 bases from V and 0 bases from J, with 9 bases in between. The CDR3 length is 15 residues. CDR1 SGHTA and CDR2 FQGNSA come from the germline V gene. The method was immunoSEQ multiplex PCR; TCRdb's version includes in-frame clones alone and lacks a portion of them. The table includes some 56,000 clones, over 85% detected once. This TCR was sampled from a human donor in good health. Some clones in this sample may be carry-over from other donors' samples. The gene calls are TRBV7-2 and TRBJ2-2; maybe TRBD2 (5 bases). Sequenced: PBMCs. CDR3 coding DNA: TGTGCCAGCAGCTCGAGGGCCTCGAACACCGGGGAGCTGTTTTTT. Protein product: CASSSRASNTGELFF.